A selection of T cell receptor beta chains follows, all from one sample in a study of blood T cell repertoires in COVID-19. Clones were sequenced by immunoSEQ multiplex PCR, and TCRdb holds only the in-frame ones, with some missing. The sample lists about 230,000 clones, 86% seen once, with roughly 12% in the top ten. Sequenced sample: peripheral blood. Receptors were obtained from a man in his forties or fifties with COVID-19, enrolled during active disease. Both conserved end residues are part of each CDR3. The order of the fields is clone size, J gene, V gene, D gene, CDR3 protein. D genes are given only for firm matches. The size of a clone is reported for some rows only, either as once, few or many, or as a class for expanded clones.

clone_size: .
j_call: TRBJ2-5
v_call: TRBV15
d_call: .
cdr3_aa: CATSRDGGAGEETQYF

clone_size: .
j_call: TRBJ2-5
v_call: TRBV19
d_call: TRBD2
cdr3_aa: CASSFSSGAYQETQYF

clone_size: .
j_call: TRBJ1-6
v_call: TRBV9
d_call: .
cdr3_aa: CASSVTEWAPSDSPLHF

clone_size: .
j_call: TRBJ1-5
v_call: TRBV19
d_call: .
cdr3_aa: CASSISGGSGQPQHF

clone_size: .
j_call: TRBJ1-6
v_call: TRBV7-2
d_call: .
cdr3_aa: CASSRQNSPLHF

clone_size: .
j_call: TRBJ2-1
v_call: TRBV3-1/TRBV3-2
d_call: TRBD2
cdr3_aa: CASSRTSGNSYNEQFF

clone_size: .
j_call: TRBJ2-7
v_call: TRBV18
d_call: TRBD1
cdr3_aa: CASSPGTGRLEQYF

clone_size: .
j_call: TRBJ2-1
v_call: TRBV19
d_call: .
cdr3_aa: CASSIWGGPEQFF

clone_size: once
j_call: TRBJ2-3
v_call: TRBV27
d_call: TRBD2
cdr3_aa: CASSPLAGGTDTQYF

clone_size: .
j_call: TRBJ2-7
v_call: TRBV6-2/TRBV6-3
d_call: .
cdr3_aa: CASSYEASSYEQYF

clone_size: .
j_call: TRBJ2-6
v_call: TRBV5-8
d_call: TRBD1
cdr3_aa: CASSADQGARANVLTF

clone_size: .
j_call: TRBJ2-7
v_call: TRBV5-4
d_call: TRBD1
cdr3_aa: CASSLVDRENEQYF

clone_size: .
j_call: TRBJ1-1
v_call: TRBV30
d_call: TRBD1
cdr3_aa: CAWSGQGARVSWNTEAFF

clone_size: few
j_call: TRBJ2-2
v_call: TRBV7-6
d_call: .
cdr3_aa: CASSLGRPRTGELFF

clone_size: .
j_call: TRBJ2-7
v_call: TRBV24-1
d_call: TRBD1
cdr3_aa: CATSDPGQGSYEQYF

clone_size: .
j_call: TRBJ1-2
v_call: TRBV11-2
d_call: TRBD1
cdr3_aa: CASSLDSRDSRGYTF

clone_size: .
j_call: TRBJ1-6
v_call: TRBV13
d_call: TRBD1
cdr3_aa: CASSTRQGFNSPLHF

clone_size: .
j_call: TRBJ1-1
v_call: TRBV18
d_call: .
cdr3_aa: CASSQPAGSEAFF

clone_size: .
j_call: TRBJ1-1
v_call: TRBV11-2
d_call: .
cdr3_aa: CASSPGRQAAFFNTEAFF

clone_size: .
j_call: TRBJ2-5
v_call: TRBV19
d_call: .
cdr3_aa: CASSIGRRETQYF

clone_size: .
j_call: TRBJ1-3
v_call: TRBV27
d_call: .
cdr3_aa: CASAGLSGNTIYF

clone_size: once
j_call: TRBJ1-2
v_call: TRBV12-3/TRBV12-4
d_call: .
cdr3_aa: CASSSSRDYTF

clone_size: .
j_call: TRBJ1-4
v_call: TRBV5-1
d_call: .
cdr3_aa: CASSFGQGDEKLFF

clone_size: .
j_call: TRBJ1-6
v_call: TRBV7-2
d_call: TRBD1
cdr3_aa: CASSLGQGGSPLHF

clone_size: .
j_call: TRBJ1-2
v_call: TRBV5-4
d_call: .
cdr3_aa: CASSLVGREGYTF

clone_size: .
j_call: TRBJ2-7
v_call: TRBV3-1/TRBV3-2
d_call: TRBD1
cdr3_aa: CASSQGDRAHEQYF

clone_size: .
j_call: TRBJ1-1
v_call: TRBV4-2
d_call: .
cdr3_aa: CASSQVAGRQNTEAFF

clone_size: .
j_call: TRBJ1-1
v_call: TRBV28
d_call: .
cdr3_aa: CASIQGMNTEAFF

clone_size: .
j_call: TRBJ1-1
v_call: TRBV5-1
d_call: .
cdr3_aa: CASRQSSANTEAFF

clone_size: .
j_call: TRBJ2-7
v_call: TRBV28
d_call: .
cdr3_aa: CASKSGGVTEYEQYF

clone_size: .
j_call: TRBJ1-5
v_call: TRBV30
d_call: .
cdr3_aa: CAWRGGEHQPQHF

clone_size: .
j_call: TRBJ1-2
v_call: TRBV28
d_call: TRBD1
cdr3_aa: CASSIGTAITF

clone_size: .
j_call: TRBJ1-1
v_call: TRBV9
d_call: .
cdr3_aa: CASSVQGQNTEAFF